One sample yielded the 10 T cell receptor beta chains listed below, sequenced in a study of cytomegalovirus exposure and HLA in healthy donors. Primers for the PCR totalled 60 Vbeta and 13 Jbeta. Measured with immunoSEQ multiplex PCR; TCRdb has only the in-frame clones, and not every one. The repertoire consists of more than 130,000 clones, with roughly 75% occurring once and the leading ten covering 6.8%. The material sequenced was PBMCs. These receptors were obtained from a man aged 40-55 years in good health and CMV-seropositive.

The chain links TRBV9 to TRBJ1-4; 7 nucleotides match TRBD1. The length of the CDR3 is 14 residues. The V segment lost 1 base and the J segment 3 bases; nucleotides outside the gene matches: 0. In germline, CDR1 is SGDLS, CDR2 YYNGEE. CDR3 DNA: TGTGCCAGCAGCGTACAGGGGGCTAATGAAAAACTGTTTTTT. Translation gives CASSVQGANEKLFF. Looking up the rest from reference TRBV9 and TRBJ1-4 gives the full variable domain: DSGVTQTPKHLITATGQRVTLRCSPRSGDLSVYWYQQSLDQGLQFLIQYYNGEERAKGNILERFSAQQFPDLHSELNLSSLELGDSALYFCASSVQGANEKLFFGSGTQLSVL.

The J gene is TRBJ1-5, the V gene TRBV6-1; 7 bases match TRBD1. This CDR3 region has 14 residues. Trimming at V came to 10 bases and at J to 3 bases, leaving 9 bases not matched to a gene. Germline CDR1 reads MNHNS; CDR2 reads SASEGT. For the CDR3, the DNA is TGTGCCACCTTGTTAGGGACAGTCAATCAGCCCCAGCATTTT. It codes for CATLLGTVNQPQHF.

V usage is TRBV2 and J usage is TRBJ1-5; 10 bases fit TRBD1. After removal of 5 bases from V and 1 base from J, the junction contained 2 bases not matched to a gene. The CDR3 loop spans 15 amino acids. From germline, CDR1 is SNHLY and CDR2 FYNNEI. CDR3 DNA: TGTGCCAGCAGTCGGACAGGGGGGAGCAATCAGCCCCAGCATTTT. It codes for CASSRTGGSNQPQHF.

The rearrangement joins TRBV7-3 to TRBJ2-3, with D unclear. V gave up 8 bases and J gave up 2 bases, with 11 bases separating them. Per the germline V gene, CDR1 is SGHTA and CDR2 is FQGTGA. CDR3 length: 13 amino acids. The CDR3 DNA reads as TGTGCCAGCGCGCTAGTTATCACAGATACGCAGTATTTT. Residues: CASALVITDTQYF.

This clone was counted between two and nine times. V usage is TRBV13 and J usage is TRBJ1-2; D is undetermined. Germline CDR1 reads PRHDT; CDR2 reads FYEKMQ (reference sequence). The germline V and J ends were trimmed by 0 bases and 0 bases, with 11 bases remaining between them. CDR3 length equals 16 residues. CDR3 residues: CASSLGRSATNYGYTF. Here the CDR3 DNA reads TGTGCCAGCAGCTTAGGGAGATCCGCGACTAACTATGGCTACACCTTC.

This clone was seen a few times. The V and J genes are TRBV5-6 and TRBJ2-5; the match to TRBD2 covers 16 bases. V dropped 4 bases and J dropped 5; count of bases not matched to a gene: 2. The germline gives CDR1 SGHDT, CDR2 YYEEEE. CDR3 length: 15 residues. The CDR3 protein is CASSLGLAGGETQYF. DNA for the CDR3: TGTGCCAGCAGCCTGGGACTAGCGGGGGGGGAGACCCAGTACTTC.

The rearrangement uses TRBV6-5 and TRBJ2-7; the D is unclear. The CDR3 has 14 amino acids. The germline gives CDR1 MNHEY, CDR2 SVGAGI. Trimming took 2 bases from V and 0 from J, leaving 8 bases between them. DNA for the CDR3: TGTGCCAGCAGTTACAGGAGATCCTCCTACGAGCAGTACTTC. This sequence encodes CASSYRRSSYEQYF.

This clone occurred a few times. This chain uses TRBV5-1 with TRBJ2-7; 8 positions agree with TRBD1. The germline V gene has CDR1 SGHRS and CDR2 YFSETQ. V lost 2 bases, J lost 6 bases, and 10 bases stayed unmatched. The CDR3 is 15 residues long. CDR3: CASSFQTNTGGEQYF. CDR3 sequence (DNA): TGCGCCAGCAGCTTCCAGACGAATACAGGGGGCGAGCAGTACTTC.

A single count supports this clone. The V and J genes are TRBV4-1 and TRBJ2-7; D is unresolved. Germline CDR1 and CDR2: MGHRA and YSYEKL. Trimming cost V 3 bases and J 1 base, with 13 bases left between them. This CDR3 is built from 15 residues. The CDR3 loop reads CASSHGQTSSYEQYF. The DNA for the CDR3 is TGCGCCAGCAGCCATGGTCAAACCAGTTCCTACGAGCAGTACTTC.

This clone appeared a single time. The genes are TRBV6-1 and TRBJ2-7, with 9 nucleotides matching TRBD1. Trimming cost V 6 bases and J 0 bases; bases outside gene matches: 6. Per germline, CDR1 MNHNS and CDR2 SASEGT. This CDR3 has 15 amino acids. CDR3 region: CASRDPGQGSYEQYF. As DNA, the CDR3 is TGTGCCAGCAGGGACCCGGGACAGGGCTCCTACGAGCAGTACTTC.